The rows below give T cell receptor beta chains drawn from one sample of a study of response to subunit inactivated influenza vaccine. TCRdb passed the RT-PCR reads through MiXCR, listing each CDR3 protein once. Among about 650,000 distinct CDR3 sequences listed, approximately 14% were seen once. This specimen consisted of PBMCs from blood, obtained approximately 13 days after vaccination. These receptors all come from a man between 50 and 59 years old who received an inactivated influenza vaccine. Each CDR3 is given with its conserved first and last residue. Each record gives: J gene, D gene, V gene, clone size, CDR3 DNA, CDR3 protein. A D gene is named only where the DNA matches it firmly. Clone size appears in some rows only: once, few, many, or a class for an expanded clone.

TRBJ2-1,TRBD2,TRBV3-1,few,TGTGCCAGCAGCCAAGGGGGAATAGCGGGCTATGAGCAGTTCTTC,CASSQGGIAGYEQFF
TRBJ2-1,.,TRBV20-1,few,TGCAGTGCCACTGCGTACCAATACAATGAGCAGTTCTTC,CSATAYQYNEQFF
TRBJ1-1,.,TRBV27,few,TGTGCCAGCAGTTTGAAAAGGGTTTCGGTGAACACTGAAGCTTTCTTT,CASSLKRVSVNTEAFF
TRBJ1-5,.,TRBV12-3/TRBV12-4,few,TGTGCCAGCAGTTTAGACAGGGTCGATCAGCCCCAGCATTTT,CASSLDRVDQPQHF
TRBJ1-2,.,TRBV7-6,few,TGTGCCAGCAGCTTAGGGGGGATCTCTGGCTACACCTTC,CASSLGGISGYTF
TRBJ2-5,TRBD1,TRBV30,.,TGTGCCTGCCGGACAGGGTTGGGGTTGGGGGAGACCCAGTACTTC,CACRTGLGLGETQYF
TRBJ2-3,.,TRBV20-1,.,TGCAGTGCTCTGGAGAGTCGCACAGATACGCAGTATTTT,CSALESRTDTQYF
TRBJ2-7,.,TRBV4-1,many,TGCGCCAGCAGCCGATCCTCCTCGGGCTCCTACGAGCAGTACTTC,CASSRSSSGSYEQYF
TRBJ1-1,.,TRBV6-1,few,TGTGCCAGCAGCGACAGACCGGGCGGGGCCACTGAAGCTTTCTTT,CASSDRPGGATEAFF
TRBJ2-7,.,TRBV12-3/TRBV12-4,few,TGTGCCAGCAGTTTAGCGTTGGGCGGGGGCATCTCCTACGAGCAGTACTTC,CASSLALGGGISYEQYF
TRBJ2-5,.,TRBV4-2,.,TGTGCCAGCAGCCAAGGAGCAGGCAAGCAAGAGACCCAGTACTTC,CASSQGAGKQETQYF
TRBJ2-1,TRBD2,TRBV6-5,few,TGTGCCAGCAGGTCTCGAGGACTAGCGGGAAACAATGAGCAGTTCTTC,CASRSRGLAGNNEQFF
TRBJ2-1,TRBD2,TRBV28,.,TGTGCCAGCAGTTTTCTTGCGGGAGAAGGAACCTACAATGAGCAGTTCTTC,CASSFLAGEGTYNEQFF
TRBJ1-1,.,TRBV25-1,.,TGTGCCAGCAGTGAATATAGCGGGGGGGGAGCTTTCTTT,CASSEYSGGGAFF
TRBJ1-4,.,TRBV12-3/TRBV12-4,few,TGTGCCAGCAGTCAGCTGGGACATTCGGAAAAACTGTTTTTT,CASSQLGHSEKLFF
TRBJ2-7,.,TRBV7-9,many,TGTGCCAGCAGCTTAGGGGGCGGCTCCTACGAGCAGTACTTC,CASSLGGGSYEQYF
TRBJ2-7,.,TRBV7-6,.,TGTGCCAGCAGCTCGGACATACTATTCACGGGGGAGCAGTACTTC,CASSSDILFTGEQYF
TRBJ2-1,.,TRBV5-1,many,TGTGCCAGCAGCTTAGGAAGCAGCTACAATGAGCAGTTCTTC,CASSLGSSYNEQFF
TRBJ2-3,TRBD2,TRBV11-1,few,TGTGCCAGCAGCCTGGGACTAGCGGGGCGAACTAGCACAGATACGCAGTATTTT,CASSLGLAGRTSTDTQYF
TRBJ2-5,.,TRBV29-1,many,TGCAGCGTTAGAAGGGTCGAGACCCAGTACTTC,CSVRRVETQYF
TRBJ1-4,.,TRBV20-1,few,TGCAGTGCAAGGACAGATCCAAATGAAAAACTGTTTTTT,CSARTDPNEKLFF
TRBJ2-3,TRBD2,TRBV4-2,.,TGTGCCAGCAGCCAGGGCGACAGGCGGGGGGTCTATAAAGATACGCAGTATTTT,CASSQGDRRGVYKDTQYF
TRBJ1-4,.,TRBV5-1,.,TGCGCCAGCAGCTTGGAACCAACTAATGAAAAACTGTTTTTT,CASSLEPTNEKLFF
TRBJ2-3,TRBD2,TRBV20-1,.,TGCAGTGCTAGCTCGGCGGGAGTTATTACAGATACGCAGTATTTT,CSASSAGVITDTQYF
TRBJ1-3,.,TRBV20-1,many,TGCAGCGGAGTGGATTCGGGAAACACCATATATTTT,CSGVDSGNTIYF
TRBJ2-3,TRBD1,TRBV7-2,.,TGTGCCAGCAGCGTAGGGACAGGGGAGGATACGCAGTATTTT,CASSVGTGEDTQYF
TRBJ2-7,.,TRBV29-1,.,TGCAGCGTAAGGGTGAGGAGCTCCTACGAGCAGTACTTC,CSVRVRSSYEQYF
TRBJ1-1,TRBD1,TRBV6-1,.,TGTGCCAGCGGGCTGACAGGGGGCGACACTGAAGCTTTCTTT,CASGLTGGDTEAFF
TRBJ2-7,.,TRBV30,.,TGTGCCTGGAGTGAGGCGGGATGGGACTACGAGCAGTACTTC,CAWSEAGWDYEQYF
TRBJ2-7,.,TRBV7-9,.,TGTGCCAGCAGCCTACTCGACTATTACTACGAGCAGTACTTC,CASSLLDYYYEQYF
TRBJ2-7,.,TRBV7-9,.,TGTGCCAGCAGCTTAGAAGAGTTGGGCGAGCGTGGCGAGCAGTACTTC,CASSLEELGERGEQYF
TRBJ2-7,.,TRBV20-1,few,TGCAGTGCTAGAGATCCTTACTCCGTCCCCTACGAGCAGTACTTC,CSARDPYSVPYEQYF
TRBJ2-3,.,TRBV7-2,.,TGTGCCAGCAGCTTCTCCCAGTCAGATACGCAGTATTTT,CASSFSQSDTQYF
TRBJ2-7,TRBD2,TRBV9,few,TGTGCCAGCAGCGTAGACGGCGGGGGTGTCTACGAGCAGTACTTC,CASSVDGGGVYEQYF
TRBJ1-1,.,TRBV19,few,TGTGCCAGTAGTATATTGGCCAGCTCGAACACTGAAGCTTTCTTT,CASSILASSNTEAFF
TRBJ2-5,.,TRBV12-3/TRBV12-4,.,TGTGCCAGCAGCTGGCAGTCCCAAGAGACCCAGTACTTC,CASSWQSQETQYF
TRBJ2-7,TRBD1,TRBV4-3,many,TGCGCCAGCAGCTTAAGGACAGGGGGCTCCTACGAGCAGTACTTC,CASSLRTGGSYEQYF
TRBJ2-1,.,TRBV20-1,.,TGCAGTGCTAGTATAAGGGCAACCTACAATGAGCAGTTCTTC,CSASIRATYNEQFF
TRBJ1-1,.,TRBV25-1,many,TGTGCCAGCAGTGAGGGCAGGGGAGGGTACACTGAAGCTTTCTTT,CASSEGRGGYTEAFF
TRBJ2-7,.,TRBV11-1,.,TGTGCCAGCAGCTTAGCTCAGACGGTGGACGAGCAGTACTTC,CASSLAQTVDEQYF
TRBJ2-7,TRBD2,TRBV7-2,.,TGTGCCAGCAGCATACGGACTAGTCATCTCTACGAGCAGTACTTC,CASSIRTSHLYEQYF
TRBJ2-7,.,TRBV6-2/TRBV6-3,many,TGTGCCAGCAGTTACTCGAGTAGACGGGGCTCCTACGAGCAGTACTTC,CASSYSSRRGSYEQYF
TRBJ2-7,.,TRBV11-1,.,TGTGCCAGCAGCCCTGGGTCAGGAAGCCAATCACCGCGCTACGAGCAGTACTTC,CASSPGSGSQSPRYEQYF
TRBJ1-3,.,TRBV12-3/TRBV12-4,few,TGTGCCAGCAGATCCGGGGGCACCATATATTTT,CASRSGGTIYF
TRBJ2-7,.,TRBV11-3,.,TGTGCCAGCAGCTCCCGGGGCAGCGAGCAGTACTTC,CASSSRGSEQYF
TRBJ2-2,.,TRBV29-1,few,TGCAGCGTCTCCACAGGGTCCGGGGAGCTGTTTTTT,CSVSTGSGELFF
TRBJ2-5,.,TRBV6-5,.,TGTGCCAGCAGTTACGAGGCGGGAAGGCCCTCCCGGTCCCAGTACTTC,CASSYEAGRPSRSQYF
TRBJ2-2,.,TRBV7-2,few,TGTGCCAGCAGCTTAGCCCGACAGGGAGGTCGTGGAGTGCTGTTTTTT,CASSLARQGGRGVLFF